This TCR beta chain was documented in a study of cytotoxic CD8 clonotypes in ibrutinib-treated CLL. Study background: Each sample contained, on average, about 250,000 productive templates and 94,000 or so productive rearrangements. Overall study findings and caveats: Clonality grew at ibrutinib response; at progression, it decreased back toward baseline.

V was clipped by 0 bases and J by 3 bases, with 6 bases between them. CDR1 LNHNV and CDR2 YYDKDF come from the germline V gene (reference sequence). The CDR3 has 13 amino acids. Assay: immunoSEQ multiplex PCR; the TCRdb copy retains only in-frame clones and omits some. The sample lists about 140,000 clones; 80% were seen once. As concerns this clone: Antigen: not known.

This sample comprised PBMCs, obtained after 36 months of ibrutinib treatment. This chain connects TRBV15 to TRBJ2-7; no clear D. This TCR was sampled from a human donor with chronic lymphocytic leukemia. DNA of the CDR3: TGTGCCACCAGCAGAGATACGGACTACGAGCAGTACTTC. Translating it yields CATSRDTDYEQYF.